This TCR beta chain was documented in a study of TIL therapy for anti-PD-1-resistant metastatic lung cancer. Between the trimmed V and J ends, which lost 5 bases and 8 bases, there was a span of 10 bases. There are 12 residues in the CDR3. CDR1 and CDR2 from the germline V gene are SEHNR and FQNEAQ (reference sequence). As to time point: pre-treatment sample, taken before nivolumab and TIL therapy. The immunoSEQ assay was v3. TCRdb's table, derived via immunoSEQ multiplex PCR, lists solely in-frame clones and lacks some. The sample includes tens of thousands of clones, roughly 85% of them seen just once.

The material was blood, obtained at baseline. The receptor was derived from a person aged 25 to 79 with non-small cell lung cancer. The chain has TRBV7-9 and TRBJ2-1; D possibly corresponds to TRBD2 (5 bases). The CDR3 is CASSVRADEQFF. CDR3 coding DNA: TGTGCCAGCAGCGTGCGGGCTGATGAGCAGTTCTTC. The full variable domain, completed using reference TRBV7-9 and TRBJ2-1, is DTGVSQNPRHKITKRGQNVTFRCDPISEHNRLYWYRQTLGQGPEFLTYFQNEAQLEKSRLLSDRFSAERPKGSFSTLEIQRTEQGDSAMYLCASSVRADEQFFGPGTRLTVL.